The next 10 T cell receptor beta chains were all read from a single sample in a study of T cells in Graves' hyperthyroidism and ophthalmopathy. Researchers took RNA transcripts and amplified the TCR beta CDR3 regions from them. When the TCR CDR3 underwent first-round RT-PCR, the HTBI primer set was used. From the multiplex PCR reads, TCRdb called clonotypes with MiXCR, one entry per CDR3 protein. The data show 400,000 or so distinct CDR3 sequences, about 15% seen once. Material for sequencing was blood. The receptors originated from a woman aged 55-70 years with Graves' ophthalmopathy.

This clonotype was detected a few times. This chain's CDR3 is CASSFTHPGTKYQETQYF. The CDR3 nucleotides read TGTGCCAGCAGCTTCACTCACCCCGGGACCAAGTACCAAGAGACCCAGTACTTC. The chain employs TRBV3-1 and TRBJ2-5, with D perhaps being TRBD1 or TRBD2 (5 bases each). The CDR3 covers 18 residues. Deletions cut 5 bases from V and 0 bases from J, with 22 bases between. Germline-derived CDR1 and CDR2 are LGHDT and YNNKEL (reference sequence).

This chain links TRBV7-2 with TRBJ2-5; D is uncertain. V lost 5 bases and J lost 13, with 17 bases in between. Germline V gives CDR1 SGHTA, CDR2 FQGNSA. The CDR3 totals 12 residues. The chain's CDR3 is CASSEAEGLRYF. Written as DNA, the CDR3 is TGTGCCAGCAGCGAGGCCGAAGGATTACGGTACTTC. Full variable domain (missing parts from reference TRBV7-2 and TRBJ2-5): GAGVSQSPSNKVTEKGKDVELRCDPISGHTALYWYRQSLGQGLEFLIYFQGNSAPDKSGLPSDRFSAERTGGSVSTLTIQRTQQEDSAVYLCASSEAEGLRYFGPGTRLLVL.

J is TRBJ2-2 and V is TRBV19; D is unclear. Trimming left V 4 bases short and J 0 bases short, with 9 bases between. The CDR3 sequence is 15 residues long. Germline V gene lookup returns CDR1 LNHDA and CDR2 SQIVND (reference sequence). The CDR3 nucleotides are TGTGCCAGTAGTACAGACGGAACGAACACCGGGGAGCTGTTTTTT. Translation: CASSTDGTNTGELFF.

The chain combines TRBV27 with TRBJ1-2; D remains ambiguous. The V gene's germline CDR1 is MNHEY and CDR2 SMNVEV (reference sequence). The CDR3 is 14 residues long. Deletions cut 3 bases from V and 4 bases from J, with 12 bases between. CDR3 in amino acids: CASSFAGELYGYTF. The CDR3 DNA follows: TGTGCCAGCAGTTTCGCTGGGGAACTCTATGGCTACACCTTC.

This clonotype was counted ten times or more. J is TRBJ1-1 and V is TRBV7-2, with D unresolved. CDR1 and CDR2 from the germline V gene are SGHTA and FQGNSA. The V end was cut by 1 base, the J end by 5 bases, with 11 bases between. The CDR3 is made up of 14 amino acids. The CDR3 region is CASSLVRVETEAFF. In DNA, the CDR3 is TGTGCCAGCAGCTTAGTTCGGGTCGAGACTGAAGCTTTCTTT.

There are many counts of this clonotype. The chain uses TRBV6-2 or TRBV6-3 and TRBJ1-5; D gene uncertain. The CDR3 extends over 14 amino acids. The germline CDR1 and CDR2 sequences are MNHEY and SVGEGT. V gave up 0 bases and J gave up 6 bases, with 9 bases separating them. This chain's CDR3 is CASSYSGVGQPQHF. The CDR3 DNA follows: TGTGCCAGCAGTTACTCTGGGGTGGGTCAGCCCCAGCATTTT.

This clonotype has ten or more counts. The chain joins TRBV12-3 or TRBV12-4 to TRBJ2-2; no clear D. Trimming cost V 6 bases and J 4 bases, with 15 bases left between them. CDR3 length equals 15 residues. DNA for the CDR3: TGTGCCAGCAGGACTGGGCCTTCCGTCACCGGGGAGCTGTTTTTT. Amino acid sequence: CASRTGPSVTGELFF.

Many counts were recorded for this clonotype. The chain recombines TRBV18 with TRBJ2-7; D gene ambiguous. The CDR3 is 12 residues long. Trimming took off 4 bases at V and 4 bases at J, with 8 bases between the two ends. Germline values: CDR1 KGHSH, CDR2 LQKENI. The CDR3: CASSQEGYEQYF. The CDR3 nucleotides are TGTGCCAGCTCACAGGAAGGGTACGAGCAGTACTTC. Filled out from reference TRBV18 and TRBJ2-7, the complete variable domain reads NAGVMQNPRHLVRRRGQEARLRCSPMKGHSHVYWYRQLPEEGLKFMVYLQKENIIDESGMPKERFSAEFPKEGPSILRIQQVVRGDSAAYFCASSQEGYEQYFGPGTRLTVT.

The chain employs TRBV20-1 and TRBJ2-1, with D perhaps matching TRBD2 (6 bases). The germline V gene encodes CDR1 DFQATT and CDR2 SNEGSKA (reference sequence). Trimming left V 0 bases short and J 0 bases short, with 9 bases between. The CDR3 has 15 residues. CDR3 coding DNA: TGCAGTGCTAGAGATTGGGGGGTCTCCTACAATGAGCAGTTCTTC. Its translation is CSARDWGVSYNEQFF.

Many counts were recorded for this clonotype. The CDR3 loop reads CASSQMTGSQETQYF. Here the CDR3 DNA reads TGTGCCAGCAGCCAAATGACAGGGTCACAAGAGACCCAGTACTTC. The V call is TRBV7-6, the J call TRBJ2-5; 7 bases are a match to TRBD1. In germline, CDR1 is SGHVS, CDR2 FNYEAQ. The CDR3 contains 15 residues. J was trimmed by 2 bases and V by 5 bases; bases with no gene match: 8. The full variable domain, rest sourced from reference TRBV7-6 and TRBJ2-5, is GAGVSQSPRYKVTKRGQDVALRCDPISGHVSLYWYRQALGQGPEFLTYFNYEAQQDKSGLPNDRFSAERPEGSISTLTIQRTEQRDSAMYRCASSQMTGSQETQYFGPGTRLLVL.